Listed below are T cell receptor beta chains from one sample, sequenced in a study of T cells in Graves' hyperthyroidism and ophthalmopathy. TCRdb reanalysed the multiplex PCR reads using MiXCR and keeps one entry per CDR3 protein. The sample yields over 300,000 distinct CDR3 sequences, around 13% seen once. Sequenced: blood. The receptors here all came from a woman in her sixties with Graves' hyperthyroidism. Both conserved end residues are trimmed from each CDR3. Each record gives: V gene, J gene, CDR3 protein.

TRBV4-2,TRBJ2-2,ASSQDLLDRGRLSTGELF
TRBV28,TRBJ2-1,ATRAGRGYYNEQF
TRBV24-1,TRBJ2-5,ATSDQRETQC
TRBV7-9,TRBJ2-1,ASIPRGRDEQF
TRBV19,TRBJ1-3,ASKRLISGNTIY
TRBV7-2,TRBJ1-1,ASSLMGWGTEAF
TRBV2,TRBJ2-3,ASSLTSGLSTDTQY
TRBV7-9,TRBJ2-1,ASSFRGGRVPEEF
TRBV11-2,TRBJ2-1,ASRTSGRGQDEQF
TRBV12-3/TRBV12-4,TRBJ2-3,ASSLGRRPSTDTQY
TRBV5-1,TRBJ2-6,ASSLGSSGSSGANVLT
TRBV5-1,TRBJ2-6,ASSLTGGFGANVLT
TRBV28,TRBJ2-3,ASLTLKNGDTQY
TRBV5-4,TRBJ2-3,ASRGGAPSTDTQY
TRBV5-1,TRBJ2-3,ASGLYGQETDTQY
TRBV12-3/TRBV12-4,TRBJ2-1,ASSFNPGSYNEQF
TRBV12-3/TRBV12-4,TRBJ2-5,ASSQDALGPRGKTQY
TRBV20-1,TRBJ1-6,SAIPSQMTSPLH